This T cell receptor (beta chain) stems from a study of blood T cell repertoires in COVID-19. Study in general: COVID-19 samples collected from the United States, Italy and Spain covered acute and convalescent phases.

V was trimmed by 4 bases and J by 4 bases, leaving 15 bases between them. The CDR3 covers 15 residues. The germline V gene has CDR1 SNHLY and CDR2 FYNNEI. Authors' analysis steps: Estimates of nucleated cell counts were drawn from the amplification of reference gene primers. The table came from immunoSEQ multiplex PCR; TCRdb's copy has only in-frame clones and leaves some out. The DNA was the basis for D and trimming; V, J and clone size are from that table. The data show roughly 150,000 clones, about 81% seen once. Sequenced material: peripheral blood. The TCR sequence derives from a human donor in a cohort sampled during active COVID-19. V usage is TRBV2 and J usage is TRBJ2-3; D remains unclear. The CDR3: CASSGQSWRPDTQYF. For the CDR3, the DNA is TGTGCCAGCAGTGGACAAAGTTGGCGCCCAGATACGCAGTATTTT.